Following are 18 T cell receptor beta chains from one sample sequenced in a study of T cells in Graves' hyperthyroidism and ophthalmopathy. Regions amplified from RNA transcripts were the TCR beta CDR3 regions. Initially, a first-round RT-PCR of the TCR CDR3 employed the HTBI primer set. TCRdb independently ran MiXCR on the multiplex PCR reads; one entry per CDR3 protein. The table records about 570,000 distinct CDR3 sequences, approximately 14% of them present only once. Sequencing input: blood. Every receptor here comes from a woman in her thirties or forties with Graves' hyperthyroidism.

This chain joins TRBV12-3 or TRBV12-4 and TRBJ2-1, with TRBD2 matching 13 bases. The CDR3 is 15 residues long. V dropped 5 bases and J dropped 7; count of bases not matched to a gene: 5. This CDR3 is CASSRTSGRINEQFF. The CDR3 bases are TGTGCCAGCAGTCGGACTAGCGGGAGAATTAATGAGCAGTTCTTC.

This clonotype showed up many times. The rearrangement joins TRBV15 to TRBJ2-7; D gene uncertain. V was pared by 3 bases and J by 7 bases, with 22 bases between. CDR1 LNHNV and CDR2 YYDKDF come from the germline V gene (reference sequence). CDR3 length: 16 residues. CDR3 nucleotides: TGTGCCACCAGCAGCTTGGGATCCAACCCCATTCGGGAGCAGTACTTC. Translated, it gives CATSSLGSNPIREQYF.

This clonotype turned up a few times. A clone one base away is much larger, so this may be a read error. CDR3 residues: CASSLSAAYVQYF. The CDR3 region has the DNA TGTGCCAGCAGCTTATCGGCGGCCTACGTGCAGTACTTC. This rearrangement joins TRBV7-2 to TRBJ2-7; D gene uncertain. The CDR3 is 13 amino acids. Germline values: CDR1 SGHTA, CDR2 FQGNSA.

The V call is TRBV7-2, the J call TRBJ1-1; 8 bases line up with TRBD1. This CDR3 spans 11 amino acids. Germline lookup yields CDR1 SGHTA and CDR2 FQGNSA. Trimming cost V 6 bases and J 6 bases; bases outside gene matches: 0. The CDR3 sequence: CASRDRAEAFF. DNA for the CDR3: TGTGCCAGCAGGGACAGGGCTGAAGCTTTCTTT.

This clonotype turned up a few times. This rearrangement joins TRBV9 to TRBJ1-2; 8 nucleotides match TRBD1. The CDR3 has 13 residues. Germline trimming cut 3 bases from V and 7 bases from J; bases unmatched to any gene: 5. Germline values: CDR1 SGDLS, CDR2 YYNGEE. The CDR3 here is CASSGQGAFGYTF. The CDR3 nucleotides are TGTGCCAGCAGCGGGCAGGGGGCGTTTGGCTACACCTTC.

At least ten counts were recorded for this clonotype. The genes are TRBV28 and TRBJ1-1; D unclear. V shed 2 bases and J shed 8 bases, with 3 bases lying between them. Germline assignment: CDR1 MDHEN and CDR2 SYDVKM. The CDR3 totals 10 residues. The CDR3 region has the DNA TGTGCCAGCAGTTTAGGGGAAGCTTTCTTT. Translation gives CASSLGEAFF.

This clonotype was recorded at least ten times. As DNA, the CDR3 is TGTGCCAGCACACAAGTGGTAGGGGCCGTAAGAGCTTTCTTT. Translation gives CASTQVVGAVRAFF. This chain connects TRBV3-1 to TRBJ1-1; D is possibly TRBD1 (5 bases). Trimming shortened V by 7 bases and J by 10 bases, and 22 bases separated the two germline ends. The germline CDR1 and CDR2 sequences are LGHDT and YNNKEL (reference sequence). The CDR3 length is 14 residues.

This clonotype was recorded at least ten times. The chain carries TRBV5-1 and TRBJ2-3; 8 bases are a match to TRBD1. The CDR3 extends over 16 amino acids. Germline loops: CDR1 SGHRS, CDR2 YFSETQ. V was pared by 3 bases and J by 6 bases, with 12 bases of the junction left unmatched. The CDR3 protein is CASSSDRGAMVDTQYF. As DNA, the CDR3 is TGCGCCAGCAGCTCTGACAGGGGCGCAATGGTCGATACGCAGTATTTT.

Only a few counts were recorded for this clonotype. The chain combines TRBV15 with TRBJ1-1, with 8 bases that match TRBD1. The CDR3 is 15 amino acids. The germline V gene encodes CDR1 LNHNV and CDR2 YYDKDF (reference sequence). The trim removed 1 base at V and 1 base at J, leaving 2 bases unmatched. This CDR3 reads CATSRGGTGNTEAFF. The CDR3 DNA follows: TGTGCCACCAGCAGAGGCGGGACAGGGAACACTGAAGCTTTCTTT.

At least ten counts were recorded for this clonotype. The chain recombines TRBV7-6 with TRBJ2-5, with 7 bases aligning to TRBD2. This CDR3 is built from 15 residues. The V and J ends lost 6 bases and 2 bases, in that order; junction bases with no gene match: 9. Germline V CDR1 and CDR2: SGHVS, FNYEAQ. CDR3: CASRDEIAGQETQYF. The DNA of the CDR3 is TGTGCCAGCAGGGATGAAATAGCGGGTCAAGAGACCCAGTACTTC.

This clonotype was detected many times. This rearrangement joins TRBV2 to TRBJ1-4; D may be TRBD1 (5 bases). CDR3 length equals 13 residues. CDR1 is SNHLY and CDR2 is FYNNEI in the germline V gene. Trimming took off 11 bases at V and 8 bases at J, with 18 bases between the two ends. The CDR3: CAGNWGGEEKLFF. Here the CDR3 DNA reads TGTGCCGGGAATTGGGGGGGGGAGGAAAAACTGTTTTTT.

V usage is TRBV5-1 and J usage is TRBJ2-7, with TRBD1 identical over 7 bases. With 4 bases clipped from V and 3 bases from J, the junction kept 7 bases outside the gene matches. The germline V gene encodes CDR1 SGHRS and CDR2 YFSETQ. The CDR3 loop spans 14 amino acids. In DNA, the CDR3 is TGCGCCAGCAGCGGGGAACGGGACAGCTACGAGCAGTACTTC. It yields the protein CASSGERDSYEQYF.

This clonotype was observed many times. The rearrangement links TRBV30 to TRBJ2-5; D unclear. The CDR3 sequence is 11 residues long. V shed 1 base and J shed 11 bases, with 11 bases lying between them. Germline lookup yields CDR1 GTSNPN and CDR2 SVGIG (reference sequence). The CDR3 region is CAWSGEETQYF. The CDR3 coding sequence is TGTGCCTGGAGTGGGGAAGAAACGCAGTACTTC.

The sample holds many counts of this clonotype. The chain links TRBV12-3 or TRBV12-4 to TRBJ1-5; D ambiguous. The V end was cut by 6 bases, the J end by 0 bases, with 12 bases between. This CDR3 has 15 amino acids. The CDR3 is CASSRRHDSNQPQHF. CDR3 DNA sequence: TGTGCCAGCAGCCGAAGACACGATAGCAATCAGCCCCAGCATTTT.

This clonotype was detected many times. This chain uses TRBV7-3 with TRBJ2-1; maybe TRBD2 (6 bases). The V end was cut by 2 bases, the J end by 3 bases, with 14 bases between. Germline V CDR1 and CDR2: SGHTA, FQGTGA. The CDR3 consists of 16 residues. CDR3 DNA sequence: TGTGCCAGCAGCTTAGGCCGGCGGGAAGACTACAATGAGCAGTTCTTC. Protein sequence: CASSLGRREDYNEQFF.

This clonotype was found many times. The chain is built from TRBV6-1 and TRBJ2-7; 11 bases map to TRBD2. Per germline, CDR1 MNHNS and CDR2 SASEGT. The CDR3 contains 14 residues. V was pared by 8 bases and J by 4 bases, with 7 bases of the junction left unmatched. The CDR3, as DNA: TGTGCCAGCGGAACTAGCGGGAGAGTATACGAGCAGTACTTC. Translating it yields CASGTSGRVYEQYF.

The chain is built from TRBV29-1 and TRBJ1-6; tentative D call: TRBD1 (5 bases). The ends were cut back, 3 bases at V and 2 bases at J, with 8 bases in the middle. CDR1 and CDR2 (germline): SQVTM, ANQGSEA. CDR3 length equals 14 residues. The DNA for the CDR3 is TGCAGCGTTGACGGGGGGGCCTATAATTCACCCCTCCACTTT. It encodes CSVDGGAYNSPLHF.

This clonotype has a handful of counts. The chain joins TRBV25-1 to TRBJ2-3; D is unresolved. With 3 bases removed from V and 2 bases from J, the gap between germline ends came to 9 bases. This CDR3 is 14 amino acids long. Germline values: CDR1 MGHDK, CDR2 SYGVNS. The CDR3 DNA is TGTGCCAGCAGTGACGTCACTTACACAGATACGCAGTATTTT. This codes for CASSDVTYTDTQYF.